Shown below are 15 T cell receptor beta chains from a single sample sequenced in a study of T cells in Graves' hyperthyroidism and ophthalmopathy. The source material, RNA transcripts, was used to amplify TCR beta CDR3 regions. A first-round RT-PCR of the TCR CDR3 used the HTBI primer set. TCRdb reprocessed the multiplex PCR reads via MiXCR and lists one record per CDR3 protein. The data hold under 400,000 distinct CDR3 sequences, with roughly 15% observed a single time. The sample taken for sequencing was blood. Receptor source: an older woman with Graves' ophthalmopathy.

This clonotype was found a few times. It may be a read error: a sequence one base away is much more abundant. The chain carries TRBV27 and TRBJ2-1; possibly TRBD2 for D (6 bases). The CDR3 sequence is 19 residues long. Germline V CDR1 and CDR2: MNHEY, SMNVEV (reference sequence). V dropped 0 bases and J dropped 5 bases, with 23 bases sitting between them. The CDR3 DNA reads as TGTGCCAGCAGTTTATCCGGGACTGGCGTTAGCAAAGGTCACAATGAGCAGTTCTTC. Translation gives CASSLSGTGVSKGHNEQFF.

This clonotype was found many times. In DNA form, the CDR3 reads TGTGCCAGCACCGTTGTGAGAGGGGGCGCCTACGAGCAGTACTTC. This sequence encodes CASTVVRGGAYEQYF. V is TRBV11-2 and J is TRBJ2-7; TRBD1 matches 7 bases. CDR1 is SGHAT, CDR2 FQNNGV, per germline. There are 15 residues in the CDR3. J lost 2 bases, V lost 7 bases, and 11 bases had no gene match.

This clonotype was detected a few times. The rearrangement uses TRBV10-2 and TRBJ1-5; 9 nucleotides align to TRBD1. The CDR3 loop spans 16 amino acids. Per the germline V gene, CDR1 is WSHSY and CDR2 is SAAADI. Trimming removed 2 bases from V and 5 bases from J; junction bases left unmatched: 7. This CDR3 is CASSERYRGRHQPQHF. In DNA form, the CDR3 reads TGCGCCAGCAGTGAGCGGTACAGGGGGCGTCATCAGCCCCAGCATTTT.

The rearrangement links TRBV25-1 to TRBJ1-1, with D unresolved. Germline V gene lookup returns CDR1 MGHDK and CDR2 SYGVNS. V gave up 7 bases and J gave up 1 base, with 10 bases separating them. The CDR3 runs to 13 residues. CDR3 region: CASIRSGNTEAFF. The CDR3 DNA reads TGTGCCAGCATCCGAAGTGGGAACACTGAAGCTTTCTTT.

This clonotype has at least ten counts. The chain carries TRBV9 and TRBJ2-5; D is possibly TRBD1 or TRBD2 (5 bases each). Germline V gene sequence: CDR1 SGDLS, CDR2 YYNGEE. CDR3 length: 16 residues. V was clipped by 0 bases and J by 2 bases, with 14 bases between them. The CDR3 loop reads CASSVGSGRKQETQYF. CDR3 DNA: TGTGCCAGCAGCGTAGGTTCGGGGCGGAAACAAGAGACCCAGTACTTC.

This clonotype was seen at least ten times. This chain links TRBV7-2 with TRBJ2-1, with 10 bases lining up with TRBD1. V was clipped by 5 bases and J by 9 bases; unmatched bases: 10. CDR1 is SGHTA and CDR2 is FQGNSA in the germline V gene. This CDR3 is 15 amino acids long. DNA of the CDR3: TGTGCCAGCAGCACAGGGACAGGGGATATGGGTGAGCAGTTCTTC. Its translation: CASSTGTGDMGEQFF.

There are a few counts of this clonotype. The V and J genes are TRBV15 and TRBJ1-4; weak D call: TRBD1 (5 bases). The CDR3 has 15 amino acids. Germline CDR1 is LNHNV and CDR2 is YYDKDF (reference sequence). The germline V and J ends were trimmed by 1 base and 7 bases, with 13 bases remaining between them. The CDR3 spells CATSRVVAGSEKLFF. The CDR3 region has the DNA TGTGCCACCAGCAGAGTCGTGGCAGGGAGTGAAAAACTGTTTTTT.

This clonotype was recorded a few times. This chain links TRBV10-3 with TRBJ2-7; D possibly matches TRBD1 or TRBD2 (5 bases each). The CDR3 contains 12 residues. V lost 4 bases and J lost 6, with 10 bases in between. Germline V gene data show CDR1 as ENHRY and CDR2 as SYGVKD. DNA of the CDR3: TGTGCCATCAGTGTGTCAGGGACCGAGCAGTACTTC. Its protein is CAISVSGTEQYF.

The chain recombines TRBV29-1 with TRBJ2-1; D is perhaps TRBD1 or TRBD2 (5 bases each). V was pared by 3 bases and J by 0 bases, with 12 bases between. The CDR3 is 15 residues long. CDR1 and CDR2 from the germline V gene are SQVTM and ANQGSEA. The CDR3 nucleotides are TGCAGCGTTGACCCGGGACGGAGCTCCTACAATGAGCAGTTCTTC. This sequence encodes CSVDPGRSSYNEQFF.

Only a few counts were recorded for this clonotype. The V gene is TRBV28, the J gene TRBJ1-1, with 7 bases lining up with TRBD1. The CDR3 is made up of 13 amino acids. V shed 7 bases, J shed 11 bases, and the junction held 13 bases outside the gene matches. Germline V gene lookup returns CDR1 MDHEN and CDR2 SYDVKM. CDR3 bases: TGTGCCAGCACCCCCGGGTTTCGCAGGGGGGCTTTCTTT. It specifies CASTPGFRRGAFF. Complete variable domain (other parts from reference TRBV28 and TRBJ1-1): DVKVTQSSRYLVKRTGEKVFLECVQDMDHENMFWYRQDPGLGLRLIYFSYDVKMKEKGDIPEGYSVSREKKERFSLILESASTNQTSMYLCASTPGFRRGAFFGQGTRLTVV.

The genes are TRBV10-1 and TRBJ2-2; possibly TRBD1 or TRBD2 for D (6 bases each). Deletions cut 2 bases from V and 0 bases from J, with 13 bases between. Germline V gives CDR1 WNHNN, CDR2 SYGVQD (reference sequence). CDR3 length equals 17 residues. The CDR3 DNA reads as TGCGCCAGCAGTGAGGCCTCGGGGGCTCCGAACACCGGGGAGCTGTTTTTT. Translating gives CASSEASGAPNTGELFF.

This clonotype was counted between two and nine times. The rearrangement links TRBV28 to TRBJ1-4; no clear D. V was clipped by 3 bases and J by 3 bases, with 8 bases between them. Germline CDR1 reads MDHEN; CDR2 reads SYDVKM. The CDR3 is 14 residues long. The CDR3 loop reads CASSFGVANEKLFF. Written as DNA, the CDR3 is TGTGCCAGCAGTTTCGGGGTTGCTAATGAAAAACTGTTTTTT.

The chain has TRBV28 and TRBJ2-1, with 8 bases identical to TRBD2. The CDR3 is 16 amino acids. Germline lookup yields CDR1 MDHEN and CDR2 SYDVKM. J was trimmed by 4 bases and V by 3 bases; bases with no gene match: 8. CDR3 loop: CASSLGSGKTYNEQFF. CDR3 nucleotide sequence: TGTGCCAGCAGTTTGGGTAGCGGGAAGACTTACAATGAGCAGTTCTTC.

At least ten counts were recorded for this clonotype. This chain joins TRBV28 and TRBJ2-1, with D perhaps matching TRBD2 (5 bases). V was trimmed by 6 bases and J by 5 bases, leaving 11 bases between them. The CDR3 runs to 13 residues. Germline CDR1 reads MDHEN; CDR2 reads SYDVKM. DNA for the CDR3: TGTGCCAGCAGCAAAACCGGGGACAATGAGCAGTTCTTC. This codes for CASSKTGDNEQFF. The whole variable domain, filled in from reference TRBV28 and TRBJ2-1, reads DVKVTQSSRYLVKRTGEKVFLECVQDMDHENMFWYRQDPGLGLRLIYFSYDVKMKEKGDIPEGYSVSREKKERFSLILESASTNQTSMYLCASSKTGDNEQFFGPGTRLTVL.

Remarks on this clonotype: This may arise from a read error, as a much more abundant clone is one base away. The chain employs TRBV6-2 or TRBV6-3 and TRBJ2-7, with TRBD1 identical over 9 bases. Unmatched junction bases numbered 8, after V lost 6 bases and J lost 2 bases. The CDR3 has 15 residues. Germline V gives CDR1 MNHEY, CDR2 SVGEGT. DNA for the CDR3: TGTGCCAGCAGGGCCGGGACAGGGAACCCCTACGAGCAGTACTTC. This gives the protein CASRAGTGNPYEQYF.